One sample yielded the 29 T cell receptor beta chains listed below, sequenced in a study of cytomegalovirus exposure and HLA in healthy donors. 60 Vbeta and 13 Jbeta primers were used in PCR. Assay used: immunoSEQ multiplex PCR; TCRdb lists only in-frame clones, some missing. Of around 150,000 clones in the sample, roughly 63% were seen once. The specimen sequenced was PBMCs. All receptors come from a woman aged 55-70 years in good health and CMV-seropositive.

CDR3 protein: CASSLPGQGPGETQYF. For the CDR3, the DNA is TGTGCCAGCAGCCTCCCGGGACAGGGGCCGGGGGAGACCCAGTACTTC. The chain joins TRBV7-2 to TRBJ2-5, with TRBD1 matching over 10 bases. J was trimmed by 5 bases and V by 5 bases; bases with no gene match: 11. Germline assignment: CDR1 SGHTA and CDR2 FQGNSA. The CDR3 loop spans 16 amino acids.

The chain carries TRBV5-1 and TRBJ1-1; the match to TRBD1 covers 10 bases. Per the germline V gene, CDR1 is SGHRS and CDR2 is YFSETQ. The trim removed 4 bases at V and 5 bases at J, leaving 8 bases unmatched. This CDR3 contains 15 residues. This CDR3 reads CASSPRGQGSTEAFF. In nucleotides, the CDR3 is TGCGCCAGCAGCCCGAGGGGACAGGGGAGTACTGAAGCTTTCTTT.

This clone has more than one count but fewer than ten. V gene TRBV6-6 combines with J gene TRBJ1-3; D gene ambiguous. The CDR3 consists of 13 residues. Germline V gives CDR1 MNHNY, CDR2 SVGAGI (reference sequence). Between the trimmed V and J ends, which lost 5 bases and 4 bases, there was a span of 9 bases. In DNA, the CDR3 is TGTGCCAGCAGTGGCCTTGGCGGAAACACCATATATTTT. Translated, it gives CASSGLGGNTIYF.

This clone was picked up a small number of times. This CDR3 is also generated by other DNA sequences in the sample. The rearrangement uses TRBV6-6 and TRBJ2-7, with D hard to call. Germline CDR1 MNHNY, CDR2 SVGAGI (reference sequence). The V and J ends lost 6 bases and 3 bases respectively, with 9 bases between them. The CDR3 consists of 12 residues. The CDR3 loop is CASSPGGYEQYF. The CDR3 nucleotides read TGTGCCAGCAGCCCCGGTGGCTACGAGCAGTACTTC.

For this clone: One junction end disagrees with the germline gene, perhaps due to a read error. The chain couples TRBV7-7 to TRBJ1-5, with a possible D match to TRBD1 (6 bases). The CDR3 consists of 13 residues. Looked up from germline, CDR1 is SSHAT and CDR2 is FNYEAQ (reference sequence). The CDR3 spells CASSIDRNQPQHF. DNA for the CDR3: TGTGCTAGCAGCATAGACAGGAATCAGCCCCAGCATTTT.

V gene TRBV7-6 combines with J gene TRBJ1-1; D ambiguous. The CDR3 consists of 15 residues. Germline V lookup: CDR1 SGHVS, CDR2 FNYEAQ. Between the trimmed V and J ends, which lost 1 base and 4 bases, there was a span of 13 bases. The CDR3 nucleotides read TGTGCCAGCAGCTTAGGGGGAGCCGAGACCACTGAAGCTTTCTTT. Encoded protein: CASSLGGAETTEAFF.

J is TRBJ2-7 and V is TRBV9, with a possible D match to TRBD2 (5 bases). The CDR3 contains 14 residues. CDR1 SGDLS and CDR2 YYNGEE come from the germline V gene. The ends were cut back, 1 base at V and 5 bases at J, with 13 bases in the middle. The CDR3 here is CASSVRGDRDEQYF. In DNA form, the CDR3 reads TGTGCCAGCAGCGTACGGGGTGACCGGGACGAGCAGTACTTC. Full variable domain (outside the CDR3, taken from reference TRBV9 and TRBJ2-7): DSGVTQTPKHLITATGQRVTLRCSPRSGDLSVYWYQQSLDQGLQFLIQYYNGEERAKGNILERFSAQQFPDLHSELNLSSLELGDSALYFCASSVRGDRDEQYFGPGTRLTVT.

A few counts support this clone. The chain links TRBV6-5 to TRBJ1-6; D unresolved. Germline loops: CDR1 MNHEY, CDR2 SVGAGI. Between the trimmed V and J ends, which lost 1 base and 0 bases, there was a span of 4 bases. This CDR3 region has 15 residues. CDR3 nucleotides: TGTGCCAGCAGTTACTTTAGCTCCTATAATTCACCCCTCCACTTT. Translating gives CASSYFSSYNSPLHF.

This clone was seen only a few times. The sample holds other DNA sequences that translate to the same CDR3. V usage is TRBV19 and J usage is TRBJ2-1, with 8 positions matching TRBD2. CDR3 length: 14 amino acids. CDR1 is LNHDA, CDR2 SQIVND, per germline (reference sequence). The ends lost 1 base at V and 8 bases at J; junction bases unmatched: 4. Here the CDR3 DNA reads TGTGCCAGTAGTATAGCGGGAGGGCCATATGAGCAGTTCTTC. The encoded protein is CASSIAGGPYEQFF.

The J gene is TRBJ1-5, the V gene TRBV6-5; 7 bases fit TRBD1. V was clipped by 5 bases and J by 7 bases; unmatched bases: 8. CDR1 and CDR2 (germline): MNHEY, SVGAGI. The CDR3 consists of 14 residues. The CDR3 reads CASSLQGFGQPQHF. The CDR3 DNA sequence: TGTGCCAGCAGTCTACAGGGGTTTGGGCAGCCCCAGCATTTT.

The chain recombines TRBV5-1 with TRBJ2-3, with 8 bases lining up with TRBD2. Germline V CDR1 and CDR2: SGHRS, YFSETQ. The CDR3 runs to 20 residues. J was trimmed by 1 base and V by 0 bases; bases with no gene match: 16. The CDR3 DNA reads TGCGCCAGCAGCTTGGGCTTCTCTTTATGGAGCGGGAGCGGCACAGATACGCAGTATTTT. Translation gives CASSLGFSLWSGSGTDTQYF.

This chain connects TRBV5-1 to TRBJ2-6; D is unresolved. Deletions cut 0 bases from V and 1 base from J, with 5 bases between. This CDR3 comprises 15 residues. Germline CDR1 and CDR2: SGHRS and YFSETQ. As DNA, the CDR3 is TGCGCCAGCAGCTTGGCCGGGTCTGGGGCCAACGTCCTGACTTTC. It yields the protein CASSLAGSGANVLTF.

The chain uses TRBV7-9 and TRBJ2-3, with D unresolved. This CDR3 is built from 14 residues. V was shortened by 0 bases and J by 6 bases, with 10 bases between the two germline ends. Per the germline V gene, CDR1 is SEHNR and CDR2 is FQNEAQ (reference sequence). The CDR3 loop reads CASSLAGMRDTQYF. The CDR3 coding sequence is TGTGCCAGCAGCTTAGCTGGAATGAGGGATACGCAGTATTTT. Combining the CDR3 with reference TRBV7-9 and TRBJ2-3 gives the whole variable domain DTGVSQNPRHKITKRGQNVTFRCDPISEHNRLYWYRQTLGQGPEFLTYFQNEAQLEKSRLLSDRFSAERPKGSFSTLEIQRTEQGDSAMYLCASSLAGMRDTQYFGPGTRLTVL.

The chain couples TRBV4-2 to TRBJ1-6; no reliable D call. CDR1 and CDR2 (germline): LGHNA, YNFKEQ. CDR3 size: 15 residues. Trimming took 0 bases from V and 8 from J, leaving 11 bases between them. The CDR3 is CASSQDLGRDSPLHF. The CDR3 DNA sequence: TGTGCCAGCAGCCAAGATCTGGGGAGAGATTCACCCCTCCACTTT.

J is TRBJ1-4 and V is TRBV28; D is possibly TRBD1 (6 bases). This CDR3 is built from 15 residues. The germline V gene encodes CDR1 MDHEN and CDR2 SYDVKM. V gave up 8 bases and J gave up 3 bases, with 16 bases separating them. The CDR3 protein is CASLKSSGANEKLFF. The CDR3 DNA follows: TGTGCCAGCTTGAAGAGTTCAGGGGCTAATGAAAAACTGTTTTTT. The full variable domain, rest sourced from reference TRBV28 and TRBJ1-4, is DVKVTQSSRYLVKRTGEKVFLECVQDMDHENMFWYRQDPGLGLRLIYFSYDVKMKEKGDIPEGYSVSREKKERFSLILESASTNQTSMYLCASLKSSGANEKLFFGSGTQLSVL.

The rearrangement uses TRBV30 and TRBJ1-6; 11 nucleotides line up with TRBD1. J was trimmed by 11 bases and V by 1 base; bases with no gene match: 7. CDR1 GTSNPN and CDR2 SVGIG come from the germline V gene (reference sequence). CDR3 length: 15 amino acids. This CDR3 is CAWSGKGTGGTPLHF. In DNA, the CDR3 is TGTGCCTGGAGTGGAAAGGGGACAGGGGGGACACCCCTCCACTTT.

The V gene is TRBV21-1, the J gene TRBJ1-5; the table assigns TRBD1, which was not confirmed against the DNA. TRBV21-1 is given as a pseudogene. This CDR3 is 15 amino acids long. The CDR3 loop reads CASKHRSFSNQPQHF. The CDR3 DNA reads TGTGCCAGCAAACACAGGTCCTTTAGCAATCAGCCCCAGCATTTT.

This clone turned up a few times. V usage is TRBV6-6 and J usage is TRBJ1-1, with 9 bases identical to TRBD1. This CDR3 contains 12 residues. Trimming took 10 bases from V and 5 from J; bases not matched to a gene: 5. Germline assignment: CDR1 MNHNY and CDR2 SVGAGI (reference sequence). This CDR3 reads CAIRTGVTEAFF. As DNA, the CDR3 is TGTGCCATCAGGACAGGGGTAACTGAAGCTTTCTTT.

The CDR3 nucleotides are TGTGCCAGCAGCAGGGACAGGGTAGGTCAGCCCCAGCATTTT. It encodes CASSRDRVGQPQHF. The chain couples TRBV5-6 to TRBJ1-5; 9 bases line up with TRBD1. Germline CDR1 SGHDT, CDR2 YYEEEE. V gave up 4 bases and J gave up 6 bases; unmatched junction bases: 5. This CDR3 comprises 14 residues.

The V call is TRBV7-9, the J call TRBJ2-1; 9 bases match TRBD2. Germline loops: CDR1 SEHNR, CDR2 FQNEAQ (reference sequence). The CDR3 totals 17 residues. The J segment lost 7 bases and the V segment lost 3 bases, leaving 13 bases of the junction unmatched. CDR3 region: CASSFSGAGGPVNEQFF. In nucleotides, the CDR3 is TGTGCCAGCAGCTTCTCGGGGGCGGGAGGGCCCGTAAATGAGCAGTTCTTC.

The rearrangement uses TRBV28 and TRBJ1-1; the D gene is possibly TRBD1 (6 bases). Trimming removed 8 bases from V and 0 bases from J, with 13 bases in between. The CDR3 runs to 14 residues. CDR1 is MDHEN and CDR2 is SYDVKM in the germline V gene. CDR3 sequence (DNA): TGTGCCAGCGTGGACAGACCTATGAACACTGAAGCTTTCTTT. Encoded protein: CASVDRPMNTEAFF.

This chain joins TRBV4-2 and TRBJ2-3; 10 nucleotides line up with TRBD2. In germline, CDR1 is LGHNA, CDR2 YNFKEQ. Trimming took 5 bases from V and 0 from J; bases not matched to a gene: 5. The CDR3 has 16 amino acids. The CDR3 sequence is CASSSSTSGSTDTQYF. The CDR3 region has the DNA TGTGCCAGCAGCTCCTCGACTAGCGGGAGCACAGATACGCAGTATTTT.

This chain uses TRBV28 with TRBJ2-1; D is perhaps TRBD1 (6 bases). The germline gives CDR1 MDHEN, CDR2 SYDVKM. The CDR3 runs 11 residues. V was cut by 5 bases and J by 8 bases, with 7 bases left in between. The CDR3 spells CASSQGYEQFF. For the CDR3, the DNA is TGTGCCAGCAGTCAGGGGTATGAGCAGTTCTTC.

This chain connects TRBV30 to TRBJ2-5; the match to TRBD2 covers 11 bases. Germline V gene sequence: CDR1 GTSNPN, CDR2 SVGIG (reference sequence). The CDR3 covers 14 residues. The trim removed 5 bases at V and 3 bases at J, leaving 5 bases unmatched. This CDR3 reads CAWSKGLAEETQYF. CDR3 bases: TGTGCCTGGTCAAAGGGACTAGCGGAAGAGACCCAGTACTTC.

The V and J genes are TRBV4-3 and TRBJ2-7; 8 bases are a match to TRBD2. Trimming took 1 base from V and 0 from J; bases not matched to a gene: 8. This CDR3 has 17 residues. Germline CDR1 is LGHNA and CDR2 is YSLEER. The CDR3 DNA reads TGCGCCAGCAGCCAAGGTTATCGGCGGGAGGTCTCCTACGAGCAGTACTTC. Its translation: CASSQGYRREVSYEQYF.

The V and J genes are TRBV7-2 and TRBJ1-2, with D tentatively TRBD1 (6 bases). CDR3 size: 13 residues. Trimming pared 2 bases from V and 6 bases from J, leaving 10 bases between. Per germline, CDR1 SGHTA and CDR2 FQGNSA. The CDR3 nucleotides read TGTGCCAGCAGCTTAACGAGGGACAATGGCTACACCTTC. Translation gives CASSLTRDNGYTF.

V usage is TRBV19 and J usage is TRBJ2-2; 12 nucleotides agree with TRBD2. The V gene end was trimmed by 10 bases and the J gene end by 4 bases; junction bases not matched to a gene: 16. CDR3 length equals 18 residues. The germline V gene has CDR1 LNHDA and CDR2 SQIVND (reference sequence). Here the CDR3 DNA reads TGTGCCACTCTCCGTAGGGGGCTAGCGGGAGGGACCACCGGGGAGCTGTTTTTT. This sequence encodes CATLRRGLAGGTTGELFF.

Turning to this clone: Other nucleotide sequences in the sample specify the same CDR3. This rearrangement joins TRBV30 to TRBJ2-5; unclear D gene. The CDR3 totals 11 residues. V was trimmed by 0 bases and J by 4 bases, leaving 3 bases between them. CDR1 GTSNPN and CDR2 SVGIG come from the germline V gene (reference sequence). CDR3: CAWSVLETQYF. The DNA for the CDR3 is TGTGCCTGGAGTGTACTAGAGACCCAGTACTTC.

The chain links TRBV19 to TRBJ1-4; no firm D call. The CDR3 spans 13 residues. Germline V lookup: CDR1 LNHDA, CDR2 SQIVND (reference sequence). Deletions cut 3 bases from V and 3 bases from J, with 5 bases between. Here the CDR3 reads CASSIVANEKLFF. Here the CDR3 DNA reads TGTGCCAGTAGTATTGTCGCTAATGAAAAACTGTTTTTT.